This TCR beta chain is from a study of somatic mutations in cytotoxic T cells in rheumatoid arthritis. CDR3 size: 10 residues. Germline V gene lookup returns CDR1 MGHRA and CDR2 YSYEKL. The V end was cut by 8 bases, the J end by 3 bases, with 5 bases between. The repertoire was sequenced with immunoSEQ multiplex PCR; TCRdb's copy has only in-frame clones and lacks some. The sample comprises roughly 17,000 clones, 80% of which are singletons, and roughly 10% rests with the top ten. The chain is built from TRBV4-1 and TRBJ2-7; D is unclear. The specimen sequenced was CD8+ T cells sorted from blood. The clonotype originates from an adult with rheumatoid arthritis. CDR3 loop: CASGNYEQYF. The CDR3, as DNA: TGCGCCAGCGGAAACTACGAGCAGTACTTC.